This entry features one TCR beta chain sequence. The CDR3 is 15 residues long. The V gene end was trimmed by 5 bases and the J gene end by 1 base; junction bases not matched to a gene: 5. Germline values: CDR1 LNHDA, CDR2 SQIVND (reference sequence). This sample stems from a study of blood T cell repertoires in COVID-19. Study as a whole: The cDNA or gDNA used as material had been derived from T cells, B-cell-depleted T cells, or PBMCs.

Per the study methods: Cell counts per sample came from amplifying reference gene primers. Libraries were prepared by immunoSEQ multiplex PCR; TCRdb keeps only in-frame clonotypes and omits some of them. V and J calls and clone size follow that table, whereas D and trimming were derived from the DNA. This repertoire shows some 250,000 clones, roughly 80% found once; its top ten account for 9.5% to 15%. The sequence came from a woman aged 55-70 years with active or convalescent COVID-19. The sequencing input was peripheral blood. The chain employs TRBV19 and TRBJ1-5, with 7 bases that match TRBD1. The CDR3: CASSFGTESNQPQHF. In nucleotides, the CDR3 is TGTGCCAGTAGTTTCGGGACAGAGAGCAATCAGCCCCAGCATTTT. Based on the CDR3 plus reference TRBV19 and TRBJ1-5, the full variable domain is DGGITQSPKYLFRKEGQNVTLSCEQNLNHDAMYWYRQDPGQGLRLIYYSQIVNDFQKGDIAEGYSVSREKKESFPLTVTSAQKNPTAFYLCASSFGTESNQPQHFGDGTRLSIL.